This entry describes one T cell receptor (beta chain). The target antigen is unknown. Germline CDR1 reads MNHGY; CDR2 reads SVAAGI. Trimming pared 3 bases from V and 5 bases from J, leaving 11 bases between. This CDR3 spans 14 amino acids. RNA transcripts provided the source from which TCR beta CDR3 regions were amplified. The HTBI primer set drove a first-round RT-PCR of the TCR CDR3. MiXCR was run by TCRdb on the multiplex PCR reads, yielding one entry per CDR3 protein. The sample has 370,000 or so distinct CDR3 sequences; approximately 12% are singletons. The sample is drawn from a study of T cells in Graves' hyperthyroidism and ophthalmopathy. Notes on the study in general: Prediction of ophthalmopathy progression came a median around 7.1 months pre-onset.

The rearrangement links TRBV6-9 to TRBJ2-1; D uncertain. What was sequenced was blood. This receptor was taken from a man aged 25 to 40 with Graves' hyperthyroidism that later progressed to Graves' ophthalmopathy. The CDR3 is CASSYESPNNEQFF. CDR3 in DNA: TGTGCCAGCAGTTACGAGAGCCCTAACAATGAGCAGTTCTTC.